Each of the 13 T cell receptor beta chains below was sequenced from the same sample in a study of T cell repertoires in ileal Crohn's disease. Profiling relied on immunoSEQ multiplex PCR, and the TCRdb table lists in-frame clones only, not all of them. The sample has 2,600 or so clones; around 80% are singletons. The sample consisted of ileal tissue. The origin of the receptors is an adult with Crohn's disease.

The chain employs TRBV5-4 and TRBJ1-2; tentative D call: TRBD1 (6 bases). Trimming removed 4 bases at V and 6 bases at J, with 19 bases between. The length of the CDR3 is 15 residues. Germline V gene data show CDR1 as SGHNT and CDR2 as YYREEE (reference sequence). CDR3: CASSRQTGPLDGYTF. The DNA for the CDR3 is TGTGCCAGCAGCCGACAGACAGGTCCACTGGATGGCTACACCTTC.

CDR3 bases: TGTGCCAGCAGCGTGGGGGCTACTAATGAAAAACTGTTTTTT. Its protein is CASSVGATNEKLFF. The genes are TRBV9 and TRBJ1-4; TRBD1 is a possible D gene (6 bases). The CDR3 is 14 amino acids. The V end was cut by 2 bases, the J end by 2 bases, with 7 bases between. Per germline, CDR1 SGDLS and CDR2 YYNGEE.

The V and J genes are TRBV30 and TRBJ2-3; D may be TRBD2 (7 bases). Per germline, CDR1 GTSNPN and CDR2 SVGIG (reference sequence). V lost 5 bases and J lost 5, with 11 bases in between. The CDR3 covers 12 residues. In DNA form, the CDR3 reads TGTGCCTGGGGGGGGGCTAGAGATACGCAGTATTTT. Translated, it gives CAWGGARDTQYF.

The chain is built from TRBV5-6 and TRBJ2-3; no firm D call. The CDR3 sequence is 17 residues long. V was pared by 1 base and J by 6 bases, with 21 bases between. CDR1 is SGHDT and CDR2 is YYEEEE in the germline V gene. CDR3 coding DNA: TGTGCCAGCAGCTTGAACCCGCGGAGCGCGGCGTTCGATACGCAGTATTTT. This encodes CASSLNPRSAAFDTQYF.

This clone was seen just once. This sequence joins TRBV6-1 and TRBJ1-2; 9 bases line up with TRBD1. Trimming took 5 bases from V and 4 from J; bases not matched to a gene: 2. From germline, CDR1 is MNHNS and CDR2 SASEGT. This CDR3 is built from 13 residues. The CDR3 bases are TGTGCCAGCAGTTTACAGGGGGCCTATGGCTACACCTTC. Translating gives CASSLQGAYGYTF.

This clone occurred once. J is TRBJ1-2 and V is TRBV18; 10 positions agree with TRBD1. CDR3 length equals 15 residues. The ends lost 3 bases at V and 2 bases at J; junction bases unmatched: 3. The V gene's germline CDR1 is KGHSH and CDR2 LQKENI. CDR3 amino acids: CASSPGQGGNYGYTF. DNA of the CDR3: TGTGCCAGCTCACCCGGACAGGGGGGAAACTATGGCTACACCTTC.

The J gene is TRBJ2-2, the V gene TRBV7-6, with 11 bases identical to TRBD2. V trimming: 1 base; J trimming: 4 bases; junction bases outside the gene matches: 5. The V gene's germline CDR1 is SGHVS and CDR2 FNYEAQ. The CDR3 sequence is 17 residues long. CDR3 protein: CASSLGLAGGLTGELFF. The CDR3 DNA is TGTGCCAGCAGCTTAGGGCTAGCGGGGGGCCTCACCGGGGAGCTGTTTTTT.

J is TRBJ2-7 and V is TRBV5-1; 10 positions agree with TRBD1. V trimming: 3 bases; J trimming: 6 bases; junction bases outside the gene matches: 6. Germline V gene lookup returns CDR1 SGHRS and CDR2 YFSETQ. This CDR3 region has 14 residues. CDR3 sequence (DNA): TGCGCCAGCAGCTGGGACGGGACAGGGGTCGAGCAGTACTTC. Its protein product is CASSWDGTGVEQYF.

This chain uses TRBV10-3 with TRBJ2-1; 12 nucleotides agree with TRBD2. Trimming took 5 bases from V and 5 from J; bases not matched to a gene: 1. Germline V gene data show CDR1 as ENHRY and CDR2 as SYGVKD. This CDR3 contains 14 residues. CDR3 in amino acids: CAISRLAGDNEQFF. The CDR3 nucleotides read TGTGCCATCAGTAGACTAGCGGGGGACAATGAGCAGTTCTTC.

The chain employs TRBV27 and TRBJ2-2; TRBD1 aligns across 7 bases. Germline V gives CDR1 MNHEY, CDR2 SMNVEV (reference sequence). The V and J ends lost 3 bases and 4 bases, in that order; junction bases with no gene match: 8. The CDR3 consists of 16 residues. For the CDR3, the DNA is TGTGCCAGCAGTTTCAAGAGGGGGCCTCTCACCGGGGAGCTGTTTTTT. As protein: CASSFKRGPLTGELFF.

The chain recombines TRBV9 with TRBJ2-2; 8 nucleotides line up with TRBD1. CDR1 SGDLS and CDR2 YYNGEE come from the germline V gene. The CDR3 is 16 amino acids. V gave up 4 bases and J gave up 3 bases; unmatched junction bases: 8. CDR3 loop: CASSLRTGMDTGELFF. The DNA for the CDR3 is TGTGCCAGCAGCCTGAGGACAGGGATGGACACCGGGGAGCTGTTTTTT.

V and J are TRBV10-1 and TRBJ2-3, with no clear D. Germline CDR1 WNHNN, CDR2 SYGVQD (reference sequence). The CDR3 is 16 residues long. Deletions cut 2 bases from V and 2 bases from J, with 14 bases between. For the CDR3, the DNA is TGCGCCAGCAGTGAGAATCTTAGACATTTCACAGATACGCAGTATTTT. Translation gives CASSENLRHFTDTQYF.

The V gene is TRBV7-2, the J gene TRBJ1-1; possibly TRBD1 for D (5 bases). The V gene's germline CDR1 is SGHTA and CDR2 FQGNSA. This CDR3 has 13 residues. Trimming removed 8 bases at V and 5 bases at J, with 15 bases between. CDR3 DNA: TGTGCCAGCTGTAACACCCGGGGGACTGAAGCTTTCTTT. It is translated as CASCNTRGTEAFF.